The clone carrying this T cell receptor (beta chain) was detected many times. The data are from a study of shared clonotypes between healthy human individuals. CDR3 size: 14 residues. The V gene's germline CDR1 is ENHRY and CDR2 SYGVKD. Trimming shortened V by 0 bases and J by 4 bases, and 9 bases separated the two germline ends. Profiling relied on immunoSEQ multiplex PCR, and the TCRdb table lists in-frame clones only, not all of them. The data show roughly 110,000 clones, around 65% seen once. This clonotype was obtained from a woman in her twenties or thirties in good health. The chain combines TRBV10-3 with TRBJ1-2, with unresolved D. Sequencing was performed on memory CD8+ T cells sorted from blood. Subset of the sample: CD45RO+ cells pooled with CCR7-negative TemRA cells. In nucleotides, the CDR3 is TGTGCCATCAGTGAGTCCGGGGTAGTCTATGGCTACACCTTC. This sequence encodes CAISESGVVYGYTF.